Listed here are 27 T cell receptor beta chains from one sample, sequenced in a study of CXCR3-negative and CXCR3-positive naive CD8 T cells. Each TRB cDNA library was prepared by 5' RACE (with UMI labels). TCRdb re-called the 5' RACE reads and catalogs CDR3 proteins one per entry, DNA excluded. The sample has tens of thousands of distinct CDR3 sequences. General study results and limits: TRB CDR3s of CXCR3-positive naive cells were more hydrophobic than those of CXCR3-negative naive cells.

Their cognate antigens are unknown. Sequenced material: naive CXCR3+ CD8+ T cells from blood. Indicated subset: CD45RO-CCR7+CD27+CD95- naive CD8+ T cells expressing CXCR3 (TNR3+). The receptors derive from a human donor in good health. Some clones in this sample may be carry-over from other donors' samples.

The chain links TRBV27 to TRBJ2-7; there is no DNA to check the TCRdb D call of TRBD2. Looked up from germline, CDR1 is MNHEY and CDR2 is SMNVEV (reference sequence). The length of the CDR3 is 15 residues. The CDR3 loop is CASSLTGTGLYEQYF.

The V gene is TRBV28, the J gene TRBJ2-3. Germline assignment: CDR1 MDHEN and CDR2 SYDVKM. The CDR3 loop spans 12 amino acids. This CDR3 is CASSLFSDTQYF.

The V and J genes are TRBV28 and TRBJ2-7; the TRBD1 assignment by TCRdb is unverifiable without DNA. The CDR3 is 13 residues long. The germline V gene has CDR1 MDHEN and CDR2 SYDVKM. The CDR3 spells CATDDRGDYEQYF.

The chain has TRBV27 and TRBJ1-5; TCRdb gives TRBD1 as the D gene, but with no DNA this cannot be confirmed. This CDR3 region has 14 residues. Germline CDR1 is MNHEY and CDR2 is SMNVEV (reference sequence). This CDR3 reads CASRTGVENQPQHF.

This chain joins TRBV7-9 and TRBJ2-3; TCRdb picks TRBD2, but there is no DNA to check that call. CDR1 and CDR2 from the germline V gene are SEHNR and FQNEAQ (reference sequence). This CDR3 region has 15 residues. CDR3 amino acids: CASSAGTSVADTQYF.

The J gene is TRBJ2-1, the V gene TRBV15; as DNA is missing, the TRBD2 call by TCRdb cannot be tested. The CDR3 contains 18 residues. CDR1 is LNHNV, CDR2 YYDKDF, per germline (reference sequence). CDR3: CATSRDVMPSGSDNEQFF.

This chain connects TRBV28 to TRBJ2-2; checking the TCRdb D call of TRBD1 is not possible without DNA. This CDR3 is 16 amino acids long. Germline V CDR1 and CDR2: MDHEN, SYDVKM. The CDR3 loop is CASSSWDRGEVGELFF. Drawing the rest from reference TRBV28 and TRBJ2-2, the complete variable domain is DVKVTQSSRYLVKRTGEKVFLECVQDMDHENMFWYRQDPGLGLRLIYFSYDVKMKEKGDIPEGYSVSREKKERFSLILESASTNQTSMYLCASSSWDRGEVGELFFGEGSRLTVL.

The V and J genes are TRBV28 and TRBJ1-1; absent DNA, TCRdb's TRBD1 call cannot be checked. Germline loops: CDR1 MDHEN, CDR2 SYDVKM. The length of the CDR3 is 14 residues. This CDR3 is CASWWTRGGYEAFF.

This CDR3 is CSVEAVSFSTDTQYF. V is TRBV29-1 and J is TRBJ2-3. The germline CDR1 and CDR2 sequences are SQVTM and ANQGSEA. The CDR3 is 15 amino acids.

V is TRBV5-1 and J is TRBJ2-1; TCRdb names TRBD1, which stays unverified in the absence of DNA. CDR3 size: 14 residues. Germline V gene lookup returns CDR1 SGHRS and CDR2 YFSETQ. CDR3 sequence: CASSFGDRANEQFF.

J is TRBJ1-2 and V is TRBV2; lacking DNA, the TRBD1 call made by TCRdb goes unchecked. The CDR3 consists of 15 residues. Looked up from germline, CDR1 is SNHLY and CDR2 is FYNNEI. The chain's CDR3 is CASGGSQGVNWGYTF.

This chain joins TRBV6-2 or TRBV6-3 and TRBJ1-1; absent DNA, TCRdb's TRBD1 call cannot be checked. The CDR3 runs to 15 residues. CDR1 is MNHEY and CDR2 is SVGEGT in the germline V gene. The CDR3 sequence is CASSITGTGNTEAFF.

The genes are TRBV5-4 and TRBJ2-3. The V gene's germline CDR1 is SGHNT and CDR2 YYREEE (reference sequence). This CDR3 is 15 amino acids long. Here the CDR3 reads CASSFWAYRPDTQYF. Supplemented by reference TRBV5-4 and TRBJ2-3, the full variable domain reads ETGVTQSPTHLIKTRGQQVTLRCSSQSGHNTVSWYQQALGQGPQFIFQYYREEENGRGNFPPRFSGLQFPNYSSELNVNALELDDSALYLCASSFWAYRPDTQYFGPGTRLTVL.

The chain recombines TRBV6-4 with TRBJ1-1; the D gene TCRdb calls, TRBD1, cannot be checked with no DNA. This CDR3 is built from 15 residues. CDR1 MRHNA and CDR2 SNTAGT come from the germline V gene. This CDR3 reads CASSEVGGENTEAFF.

The chain couples TRBV2 to TRBJ2-7; with no DNA, the TCRdb D assignment of TRBD1 cannot be verified. The CDR3 has 13 amino acids. The germline V gene has CDR1 SNHLY and CDR2 FYNNEI. The chain's CDR3 is CASIGTDSYEQYF.

This rearrangement joins TRBV15 to TRBJ2-4; TCRdb picks TRBD1, but there is no DNA to check that call. CDR1 is LNHNV and CDR2 is YYDKDF in the germline V gene (reference sequence). This CDR3 spans 17 amino acids. The chain's CDR3 is CATSSRIGARGKNIQYF.

The chain carries TRBV6-2 or TRBV6-3 and TRBJ1-1. This CDR3 contains 13 residues. Germline V CDR1 and CDR2: MNHEY, SVGEGT. Here the CDR3 reads CASMWVTGTEAFF.

This chain joins TRBV20-1 and TRBJ2-1; TCRdb selects TRBD1, and the lack of DNA leaves this call unchecked. Germline V CDR1 and CDR2: DFQATT, SNEGSKA (reference sequence). The CDR3 covers 16 residues. The CDR3 sequence is CSARRSGATSYNEQFF.

CDR3 in amino acids: CSVEGRGPPREQFF. The chain recombines TRBV29-1 with TRBJ2-1; TCRdb's D call, TRBD2, is unchecked because there is no DNA. This CDR3 has 14 residues. The germline gives CDR1 SQVTM, CDR2 ANQGSEA.

The CDR3 is CSAIEWGSHTDTQYF. The chain joins TRBV20-1 to TRBJ2-3; TCRdb's D gene call, TRBD1, goes unchecked for lack of DNA. The germline CDR1 and CDR2 sequences are DFQATT and SNEGSKA (reference sequence). The CDR3 extends over 15 amino acids.

This chain's CDR3 is CASSLTQGADTEAFF. The J gene is TRBJ1-1, the V gene TRBV11-2; no DNA is available, so the TRBD1 call from TCRdb remains unchecked. From germline, CDR1 is SGHAT and CDR2 FQNNGV. The CDR3 length is 15 residues.

V gene TRBV4-1 combines with J gene TRBJ1-1; there is no DNA to check the TCRdb D call of TRBD1. CDR3 length: 14 residues. Germline CDR1 and CDR2: MGHRA and YSYEKL. The CDR3 region is CASSPDRLNTEAFF.

The gene calls are TRBV28 and TRBJ2-5; there is no DNA to check the TCRdb D call of TRBD1. The germline CDR1 and CDR2 sequences are MDHEN and SYDVKM. The CDR3 is 17 residues long. The CDR3 protein is CASSSEGQGIPQETQYF.

The rearrangement uses TRBV12-3 or TRBV12-4 and TRBJ1-5. The CDR3 is made up of 15 amino acids. The CDR3 loop is CASSLTGIGNQPQHF.

V gene TRBV5-1 combines with J gene TRBJ2-7. This CDR3 region has 12 residues. The germline gives CDR1 SGHRS, CDR2 YFSETQ. The CDR3 loop reads CASSPDSSGQYF.

V and J are TRBV19 and TRBJ2-5; TCRdb lists TRBD1, though no DNA is available to test this call. CDR1 LNHDA and CDR2 SQIVND come from the germline V gene (reference sequence). The length of the CDR3 is 16 residues. The CDR3 is CASSEPDRGPEETQYF.

This sequence joins TRBV4-3 and TRBJ2-1. This CDR3 spans 13 amino acids. Germline values: CDR1 LGHNA, CDR2 YSLEER. CDR3 sequence reads: CASSQVRVAEQFF.